Described below is a single T cell receptor (beta chain) sequence and its context. Its antigen is not identified. This sample is drawn from a study of T cell responses to AZD1222 COVID-19 vaccine. General observations from the study: Spike-specific TCRs gained breadth and depth after people received two AZD1222 doses. Spike-wide coverage was observed for vaccine-associated CD4 TCRs, with dominant responses at 160-218 and 743-854. Reportedly, nearly half the spike-specific TCRs target unmutated variant regions. Repertoires were obtained solely post-peak T cell response.

Produced via immunoSEQ multiplex PCR; TCRdb's table is partial and in-frame only. The sample yields about 120,000 clones, 85% to 90% seen once. The sequence was obtained from an adult in good health. The specimen was peripheral blood, collected on day 0 of AZD1222 vaccination.

The CDR3 DNA sequence: TGTGCCAGCAGCCAACTGACAGCTGGCTATGGCTACACCTTC. This codes for CASSQLTAGYGYTF. V is TRBV11-2 and J is TRBJ1-2, with D possibly being TRBD1 (5 bases). Germline-derived CDR1 and CDR2 are SGHAT and FQNNGV. This CDR3 spans 14 amino acids. V gave up 5 bases and J gave up 4 bases, with 14 bases separating them. Supplemented by reference TRBV11-2 and TRBJ1-2, the full variable domain reads EAGVAQSPRYKIIEKRQSVAFWCNPISGHATLYWYQQILGQGPKLLIQFQNNGVVDDSQLPKDRFSAERLKGVDSTLKIQPAKLEDSAVYLCASSQLTAGYGYTFGSGTRLTVV.